Listed below are T cell receptor beta chains from one sample, sequenced in a study of T cells in localized non-small cell lung cancer. The repertoire was sequenced with immunoSEQ multiplex PCR; TCRdb's copy has only in-frame clones and lacks some. This sample has approximately 22,000 clones, with over 85% found just once. Sequences were derived from peripheral blood, sampled before any cancer treatment. These receptors all stem from a male donor at least 60 years old with stage I squamous cell lung carcinoma. Both conserved end residues are part of each CDR3. D genes are given only for firm matches. Size is omitted from some rows. Given values are once, few, many or a class for expanded clones.

cdr3_aa: CASSIGGSSSSYEQYF
cdr3_nt: TGTGCCAGTAGTATAGGCGGCAGCTCAAGCTCCTACGAGCAGTACTTC
d_call: .
j_call: TRBJ2-7
clone_size: once
v_call: TRBV19

cdr3_aa: CASDRGLTHATNEKLFF
cdr3_nt: TGTGCCTCTGACAGGGGGCTAACGCACGCAACTAATGAAAAACTGTTTTTT
d_call: TRBD1
j_call: TRBJ1-4
clone_size: .
v_call: TRBV30

cdr3_aa: CASSPGKNTEAFF
cdr3_nt: TGCGCCAGCAGTCCGGGAAAGAACACTGAAGCTTTCTTT
d_call: .
j_call: TRBJ1-1
clone_size: .
v_call: TRBV5-1

cdr3_aa: CASGPRRGDYSNQPQHF
cdr3_nt: TGTGCCAGTGGCCCCCGGAGGGGCGACTATAGCAATCAGCCCCAGCATTTT
d_call: .
j_call: TRBJ1-5
clone_size: .
v_call: TRBV19

cdr3_aa: CASERGHTDTQYF
cdr3_nt: TGTGCCAGCGAGCGGGGCCACACAGATACGCAGTATTTT
d_call: TRBD2
j_call: TRBJ2-3
clone_size: .
v_call: TRBV9

cdr3_aa: CASSPTPGQGLDSPLHF
cdr3_nt: TGTGCCAGCAGCCCCACGCCGGGACAGGGTTTAGATTCACCCCTCCACTTT
d_call: TRBD1
j_call: TRBJ1-6
clone_size: .
v_call: TRBV9

cdr3_aa: CASSLPGHGRDTEAFF
cdr3_nt: TGCGCCAGCAGCTTACCGGGACATGGAAGGGACACTGAAGCTTTCTTT
d_call: .
j_call: TRBJ1-1
clone_size: .
v_call: TRBV5-1

cdr3_aa: CATSVGGGALSEQFF
cdr3_nt: TGTGCCACGTCCGTCGGAGGGGGGGCCTTAAGTGAGCAGTTCTTC
d_call: .
j_call: TRBJ2-1
clone_size: .
v_call: TRBV9

cdr3_aa: CASSIFRDRARMNTEAFF
cdr3_nt: TGTGCCAGTAGTATATTTCGAGACCGGGCAAGGATGAACACTGAAGCTTTCTTT
d_call: .
j_call: TRBJ1-1
clone_size: .
v_call: TRBV19

cdr3_aa: CASKSSQEDSNQPQHF
cdr3_nt: TGCGCCAGCAAGTCATCTCAGGAGGATAGCAATCAGCCCCAGCATTTT
d_call: .
j_call: TRBJ1-5
clone_size: .
v_call: TRBV10-1

cdr3_aa: CASTGDTHPNNEQFF
cdr3_nt: TGTGCCAGCACCGGCGACACCCACCCAAACAATGAGCAGTTCTTC
d_call: .
j_call: TRBJ2-1
clone_size: .
v_call: TRBV9

cdr3_aa: CASREEGFGNQPQHF
cdr3_nt: TGTGCCAGCAGAGAGGAGGGATTCGGCAATCAGCCCCAGCATTTT
d_call: .
j_call: TRBJ1-5
clone_size: .
v_call: TRBV2

cdr3_aa: CAWSVVAGGDANTEAFF
cdr3_nt: TGTGCCTGGAGTGTAGTGGCAGGGGGTGATGCGAACACTGAAGCTTTCTTT
d_call: TRBD1
j_call: TRBJ1-1
clone_size: .
v_call: TRBV30

cdr3_aa: CAWSIQATGELFF
cdr3_nt: TGTGCCTGGAGTATCCAGGCTACCGGGGAGCTGTTTTTT
d_call: .
j_call: TRBJ2-2
clone_size: .
v_call: TRBV30

cdr3_aa: CASSLDLRGELFF
cdr3_nt: TGTGCCAGCAGCTTGGACCTCAGAGGGGAGCTGTTTTTT
d_call: .
j_call: TRBJ2-2
clone_size: .
v_call: TRBV5-4

cdr3_aa: CASSPTGRDQPQHF
cdr3_nt: TGTGCCAGCAGTCCGACAGGGAGGGATCAGCCCCAGCATTTT
d_call: TRBD1
j_call: TRBJ1-5
clone_size: .
v_call: TRBV6-4

cdr3_aa: CASSGQPLERLFF
cdr3_nt: TGCGCCAGTTCGGGACAGCCTCTCGAGAGACTGTTTTTT
d_call: TRBD1
j_call: TRBJ1-4
clone_size: .
v_call: TRBV5-1

cdr3_aa: CASSSLVGGNSYNEQFF
cdr3_nt: TGTGCCAGCAGCTCCTTGGTAGGGGGGAACTCCTACAATGAGCAGTTCTTC
d_call: .
j_call: TRBJ2-1
clone_size: .
v_call: TRBV7-6

cdr3_aa: CAWSPLRSGGFRGSGGKNIQYF
cdr3_nt: TGTGCCTGGAGTCCTCTTAGAAGCGGGGGGTTTAGGGGATCTGGTGGGAAAAACATTCAGTACTTC
d_call: TRBD2
j_call: TRBJ2-4
clone_size: .
v_call: TRBV30

cdr3_aa: CASSSQAAGVVDTQYF
cdr3_nt: TGTGCCAGCAGTTCCCAAGCGGCGGGGGTAGTAGATACGCAGTATTTT
d_call: TRBD2
j_call: TRBJ2-3
clone_size: .
v_call: TRBV28